This T cell receptor beta chain is from a study of regulatory T cells in long-lasting Graves disease. This clonotype has only one observation. Without the conserved terminal phenylalanine or tryptophan, this CDR3 likely stems from a read error. Time point denoted: newly diagnosed GD, antithyroid drugs for less than 3 months. PBMC RNA served as the TCR library source. Arm-PCR of CDR3 regions with iRepertoire HTBI primers generated TCR beta libraries. TCRdb used MiXCR to reprocess the multiplex PCR reads, holding one entry per CDR3 protein. The table includes about 530,000 distinct CDR3 sequences, roughly 16% detected once. The CDR3 sequence is 15 residues long. Looked up from germline, CDR1 is LGHNA and CDR2 is YNFKEQ. V was pared by 4 bases and J by 3 bases, with 7 bases of the junction left unmatched. This same sample was also part of a study on T cells in Graves' hyperthyroidism and ophthalmopathy. This second report adds: Uncontrolled infection, other autoimmune disease, pregnancy or lactation led to exclusion.

The chain links TRBV4-2 to TRBJ2-7; 9 bases fit TRBD2. Sequencing was performed on peripheral blood mononuclear cells (PBMCs), taken at new diagnosis, from a patient treated with antithyroid drugs. This sequence originates from a woman aged 35-65 years with Graves disease. The DNA of the CDR3 is TGTGCCAGCAGCCGGGGGGGAGCGGGGGGCTACGAGCAGTACCTC. Its translation is CASSRGGAGGYEQYL.